One and the same sample provided the 9 T cell receptor beta chains below, sequenced in a study of blood T cell repertoires in COVID-19. Using immunoSEQ multiplex PCR, the repertoire was profiled, and TCRdb retains in-frame clones only, with some absent. The sample has around 40,000 clones; about 80% are singletons. Source material: peripheral blood. These receptors were collected from an older man with active or convalescent COVID-19.

This chain connects TRBV9 to TRBJ2-7; TRBD2 aligns across 10 bases. Germline lookup yields CDR1 SGDLS and CDR2 YYNGEE. J gave up 6 bases and V 0 bases, and 9 bases lay outside the gene matches. This CDR3 region has 16 residues. The CDR3 region is CASSVGGSGGTGEQYF. In DNA form, the CDR3 reads TGTGCCAGCAGCGTAGGAGGTAGCGGGGGGACGGGCGAGCAGTACTTC. Full variable domain (missing parts from reference TRBV9 and TRBJ2-7): DSGVTQTPKHLITATGQRVTLRCSPRSGDLSVYWYQQSLDQGLQFLIQYYNGEERAKGNILERFSAQQFPDLHSELNLSSLELGDSALYFCASSVGGSGGTGEQYFGPGTRLTVT.

V and J are TRBV5-6 and TRBJ1-6; the match to TRBD1 covers 7 bases. Trimming removed 4 bases from V and 6 bases from J; junction bases left unmatched: 7. This CDR3 has 15 amino acids. Germline V CDR1 and CDR2: SGHDT, YYEEEE. The CDR3 sequence is CASSNTQGSNSPLHF. CDR3 sequence (DNA): TGTGCCAGCAGCAACACACAGGGGTCTAATTCACCCCTCCACTTT.

V usage is TRBV4-1 and J usage is TRBJ1-2, with no clear D. Germline V gene sequence: CDR1 MGHRA, CDR2 YSYEKL. CDR3 length equals 14 residues. V was trimmed by 1 base and J by 8 bases, leaving 14 bases between them. The CDR3 DNA reads as TGCGCCAGCAGCCAAGGTTCGACAACACGGGGCTACACCTTC. Protein product: CASSQGSTTRGYTF.

This clone came up once. The V and J genes are TRBV19 and TRBJ1-5, with D possibly being TRBD1 (5 bases). Per germline, CDR1 LNHDA and CDR2 SQIVND (reference sequence). The CDR3 is made up of 14 amino acids. V dropped 7 bases and J dropped 1 base, with 11 bases sitting between them. For the CDR3, the DNA is TGTGCCAGTACCGGGGGGAAAAGCAATCAGCCCCAGCATTTT. Protein product: CASTGGKSNQPQHF. The variable domain in full, with the rest retrieved from reference TRBV19 and TRBJ1-5, is DGGITQSPKYLFRKEGQNVTLSCEQNLNHDAMYWYRQDPGQGLRLIYYSQIVNDFQKGDIAEGYSVSREKKESFPLTVTSAQKNPTAFYLCASTGGKSNQPQHFGDGTRLSIL.

V is TRBV4-3 and J is TRBJ2-2; TRBD1 is a possible D gene (5 bases). V dropped 0 bases and J dropped 2 bases, with 16 bases sitting between them. The V gene's germline CDR1 is LGHNA and CDR2 YSLEER. The CDR3 loop spans 18 amino acids. The CDR3 DNA reads TGCGCCAGCAGCCAAGAGGCGGCTTACAGGATCAACACCGGGGAGCTGTTTTTT. Translation: CASSQEAAYRINTGELFF.

This chain uses TRBV5-8 with TRBJ2-5; no clear D gene. The V end was cut by 1 base, the J end by 5 bases, with 15 bases between. The CDR3 loop spans 15 amino acids. From germline, CDR1 is SGHTS and CDR2 YDEGEE. DNA of the CDR3: TGTGCCAGCAGCTTGTATTCAGGCAGTTCGGAGACCCAGTACTTC. Its protein is CASSLYSGSSETQYF.

The chain uses TRBV27 and TRBJ1-5, with unresolved D. Germline V gives CDR1 MNHEY, CDR2 SMNVEV (reference sequence). V gave up 2 bases and J gave up 4 bases, with 12 bases separating them. There are 15 residues in the CDR3. The CDR3 DNA reads as TGTGCCAGCAGTTTAAATGTCGGGTATAATCAGCCCCAGCATTTT. Translating it yields CASSLNVGYNQPQHF.

CDR3 DNA sequence: TGCAGTGCTAGTAGTATGAAGACAGGCGTAACCTACGAGCAGTACTTC. Its protein product is CSASSMKTGVTYEQYF. J is TRBJ2-7 and V is TRBV20-1; D perhaps matches TRBD1 (6 bases). The germline V gene has CDR1 DFQATT and CDR2 SNEGSKA (reference sequence). V was cut by 3 bases and J by 2 bases, with 20 bases left in between. CDR3 length: 16 amino acids.

The chain combines TRBV6-5 with TRBJ1-1, with 8 positions matching TRBD1. CDR1 MNHEY and CDR2 SVGAGI come from the germline V gene. With V trimmed by 6 bases and J by 5 bases, 5 bases remained unmatched. The CDR3 length is 13 residues. In DNA form, the CDR3 reads TGTGCCAGCAGCCTAGACAGGGGTACTGAAGCTTTCTTT. This gives the protein CASSLDRGTEAFF.